This is a list of T cell receptor beta chains from one sample in a study of blood T cell repertoires in COVID-19. Sequenced by immunoSEQ multiplex PCR; TCRdb stores in-frame clones only, minus some. Of fewer than 90,000 clones listed, roughly 78% are singletons. The specimen sequenced was peripheral blood. These receptors were obtained from a woman over 75 with acute or convalescent COVID-19. The CDR3 runs from the conserved cysteine through the conserved F or W. A D gene is named only where the DNA matches it firmly. Some rows mark clone size as missing; the rest say once, few, many or name a class of expanded clone.

v_gene	abundance	j_gene	len	d_gene	CDR3nt	CDR3aa
TRBV5-4	.	TRBJ2-7	16	TRBD1	TGTGCCAGCAGCTTGGCCCCCGGACAGGGGTTCAACGAGCAGTACTTC	CASSLAPGQGFNEQYF
TRBV3-1/TRBV3-2	.	TRBJ1-3	14	TRBD1	TGTGCCAGCAGCCAAAGGGACAGGGGAAACACCATATATTTT	CASSQRDRGNTIYF
TRBV6-6	.	TRBJ1-5	14	TRBD1	TGTGCCAGCAGTACCGGGACAGCAGATCAGCCCCAGCATTTT	CASSTGTADQPQHF
TRBV9	.	TRBJ1-6	16	.	TGTGCCAGCAGCGTAGGGGGAGTCTCCTATAATTCACCCCTCCACTTT	CASSVGGVSYNSPLHF
TRBV6-5	.	TRBJ1-1	16	TRBD1	TGTGCCAGCAGTTACTCCCCTCCGACAGGGACCACTGAAGCTTTCTTT	CASSYSPPTGTTEAFF
TRBV4-2	.	TRBJ1-5	16	.	TGTGCCAGCAGCCAGGAACTAACCAGGGGACATCAGCCCCAGCATTTT	CASSQELTRGHQPQHF
TRBV5-1	.	TRBJ1-4	18	TRBD1	TGCGCCAGCAGCCATAGGGACAGGGGAACGTTAACTAATGAAAAACTGTTTTTT	CASSHRDRGTLTNEKLFF
TRBV5-8	.	TRBJ2-3	12	.	TGTGCCAGCAGACAGGGTTCGGATACGCAGTATTTT	CASRQGSDTQYF
TRBV6-5	few	TRBJ1-6	14	.	TGTGCCAGCAGTTACGGACAGAGCAATTCACCCCTCCACTTT	CASSYGQSNSPLHF
TRBV7-8	.	TRBJ2-1	15	.	TGTGCCAGCAGCCGTGGGCAGGGTTCCTACAATGAGCAGTTCTTC	CASSRGQGSYNEQFF
TRBV27	.	TRBJ1-6	16	TRBD1	TGTGCCAGCAGTTCCCGTGGTAGGACAGGGAAATCACCCCTCCACTTT	CASSSRGRTGKSPLHF
TRBV7-6	.	TRBJ2-7	15	TRBD1	TGTGCCAGCAGCGCCCCGGGACAGAGCTCCTACGAGCAGTACTTC	CASSAPGQSSYEQYF
TRBV14	.	TRBJ1-2	12	.	TGTGCCAGCAGCCAAGAGGCTTTCGGCTACACCTTC	CASSQEAFGYTF
TRBV5-5	once	TRBJ1-1	16	.	TGTGCCAGCAGCCCAGGACAGAGCTCCGTGAACACTGAAGCTTTCTTT	CASSPGQSSVNTEAFF
TRBV30	.	TRBJ2-3	14	.	TGTGCCTGGAACCCGACAGGTAGCACAGATACGCAGTATTTT	CAWNPTGSTDTQYF
TRBV5-5	.	TRBJ1-1	15	TRBD1	TGTGCCAGCAGCTTGCCCGGGACAGGGGACACTGAAGCTTTCTTT	CASSLPGTGDTEAFF
TRBV9	.	TRBJ2-3	16	TRBD2	TGTGCCAGCAGCCCCACTCGACGGGGGGACACAGATACGCAGTATTTT	CASSPTRRGDTDTQYF
TRBV19	.	TRBJ1-2	15	TRBD1	TGTGCCAGTAGTATTCAGACAGGGGGCAACTATGGCTACACCTTC	CASSIQTGGNYGYTF
TRBV28	few	TRBJ1-5	17	.	TGTGCCAGCAGTTTACCGACCGGATGGGGAGGCAATCAGCCCCAGCATTTT	CASSLPTGWGGNQPQHF
TRBV7-2	.	TRBJ1-4	15	.	TGTGCCAGCAGCTTAGTGTGGCAGGGGAATGAAAAACTGTTTTTT	CASSLVWQGNEKLFF
TRBV6-2/TRBV6-3	.	TRBJ2-1	17	TRBD2	TGTGCCAGCAGTTCCCGCCGACAGCGGGGATTCTACAATGAGCAGTTCTTC	CASSSRRQRGFYNEQFF
TRBV27	.	TRBJ1-6	16	.	TGTGCCAGCAGCCCCACTGGGAGCTCCTATAATTCACCCCTCCACTTT	CASSPTGSSYNSPLHF
TRBV7-3	.	TRBJ2-3	15	.	TGTGCCAGCAGCTTACCTCTCGCAGGGACAGATACGCAGTATTTT	CASSLPLAGTDTQYF
TRBV9	.	TRBJ2-1	16	TRBD2	TGTGCCAGCAGCGTAGGGGGACTAGCGGGGAATAATGAGCAGTTCTTC	CASSVGGLAGNNEQFF
TRBV27	.	TRBJ2-7	14	TRBD1	TGTGCCAGCAGCCTTAGACAGGGAAACTACGAGCAGTACTTC	CASSLRQGNYEQYF
TRBV3-1/TRBV3-2	.	TRBJ1-5	15	.	TGTGCCAGCAGCCAAGATCTTACTCCCTCCCGGCCCCAGCATTTT	CASSQDLTPSRPQHF
TRBV7-9	.	TRBJ1-1	14	.	TGTGCCAGCAGCTTAGTCGGCGGGGACACTGAAGCTTTCTTT	CASSLVGGDTEAFF